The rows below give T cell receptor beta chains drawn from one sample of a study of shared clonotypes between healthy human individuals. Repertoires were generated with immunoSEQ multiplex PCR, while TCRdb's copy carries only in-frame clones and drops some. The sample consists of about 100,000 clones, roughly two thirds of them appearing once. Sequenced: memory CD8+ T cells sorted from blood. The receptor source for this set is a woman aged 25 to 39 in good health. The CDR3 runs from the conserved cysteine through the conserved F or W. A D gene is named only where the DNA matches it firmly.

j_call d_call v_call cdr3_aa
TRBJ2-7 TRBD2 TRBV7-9 CASKLAGGYEQYF
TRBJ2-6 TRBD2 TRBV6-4 CASSDSAGGPGANVLTF
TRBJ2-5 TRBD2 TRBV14 CASSLAGAETQYF
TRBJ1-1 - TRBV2 CASSEEGLTEAFF
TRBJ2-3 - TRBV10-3 CATDEGRETDTQYF
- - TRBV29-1 CSVGDPYEQYF
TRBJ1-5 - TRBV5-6 CASSLGGGGQPQHF
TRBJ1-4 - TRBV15 CATSRDKGLGSEKLFF
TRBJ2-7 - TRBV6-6 CASSSPRDLGGPWQYF
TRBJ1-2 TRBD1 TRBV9 CASSGWSVPGQGTANYGYTF
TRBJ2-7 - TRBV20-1 CSARLHYEQYF
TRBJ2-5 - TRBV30 CAWSVDSRETQYF
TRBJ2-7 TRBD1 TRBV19 CASSTTGDEQYF
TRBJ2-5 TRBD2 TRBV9 CASSVGAGPLQETQYF
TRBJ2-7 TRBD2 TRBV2 CASSLGTSTYEQYF
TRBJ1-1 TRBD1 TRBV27 CASSSGQGGEAFF
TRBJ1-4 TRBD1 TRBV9 CASSPDRGPSGEKLFF
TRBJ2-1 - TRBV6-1 CASEGFEQFF
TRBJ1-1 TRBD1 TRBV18 CASSPRGQGMTEAFF
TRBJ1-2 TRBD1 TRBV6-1 CASSEWTGVDGYTF
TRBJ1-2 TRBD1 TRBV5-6 CASSLAGGAGNYGYTF
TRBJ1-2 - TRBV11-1 CASSLQGGADGYTF
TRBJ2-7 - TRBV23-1 CASSQSMRSYEQYF
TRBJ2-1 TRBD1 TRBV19 CASQTGRLWFF
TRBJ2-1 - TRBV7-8 CASSLDGTPQNNEQFF
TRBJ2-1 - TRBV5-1 CASSAFNNEQFF
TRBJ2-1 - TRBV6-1 CASSPEGETPSLVF
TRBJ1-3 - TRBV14 CASTPSSLGESSGNTIYF